This T cell receptor beta chain was identified during a study of T-cell reconstitution after alpha-beta-depleted transplantation in children. This clonotype was found many times. The authors prepared the TCRbeta library with unique molecular identifiers. TCRdb analysed the PCR reads with MiXCR anew, one entry per CDR3 protein. The sample gives roughly 200,000 distinct CDR3 sequences, around 9.5% of which show up once; approximately 5.9% is in the top ten. V dropped 3 bases and J dropped 1 base, with 12 bases sitting between them. Per the germline V gene, CDR1 is DFQATT and CDR2 is SNEGSKA (reference sequence). This CDR3 region has 14 residues.

The chain links TRBV20-1 to TRBJ1-1; no definite D call. The clonotype originates from a human donor who donated a stem cell graft to a child with acute lymphoblastic leukemia. Sequenced material: PBMCs from the stem cell graft donor, taken from the stem cell graft. CDR3 nucleotides: TGCAGTGCTAGTATCCCCTTTGGGAACACTGAAGCTTTCTTT. This codes for CSASIPFGNTEAFF.